This record concerns one T cell receptor (beta chain) sequence. The data derive from a study of control samples from healthy donors and cancer patients. Assay used: immunoSEQ multiplex PCR; TCRdb lists only in-frame clones, some missing. The sample comprises hundreds of thousands of clones, roughly 87% of which are singletons, and approximately 12% rests with the top ten. Per the germline V gene, CDR1 is SGHVS and CDR2 is FQNEAQ. V was trimmed by 5 bases and J by 2 bases, leaving 15 bases between them. This CDR3 is 15 amino acids long. The sequence was obtained from a woman in her sixties or seventies with lung cancer. V usage is TRBV7-8 and J usage is TRBJ2-5, with D possibly being TRBD1 or TRBD2 (5 bases each). Sequencing used PBMCs. CDR3 residues: CASSPSLGEQETQYF. In DNA form, the CDR3 reads TGTGCCAGCAGCCCCTCTTTGGGGGAGCAAGAGACCCAGTACTTC.